This TCR beta chain stems from a study of T cells in localized non-small cell lung cancer. The table came from immunoSEQ multiplex PCR; TCRdb's copy has only in-frame clones and leaves some out. Of around 40,000 clones listed, roughly 84% are singletons. This CDR3 contains 14 residues. Unmatched junction bases numbered 5, after V lost 2 bases and J lost 7 bases. The germline gives CDR1 MDHEN, CDR2 SYDVKM. The TCR comes from a man between 40 and 70 years old with stage II lung adenocarcinoma. Material: PBMCs, obtained before any cancer treatment. This chain uses TRBV28 with TRBJ1-5; 7 bases line up with TRBD1. CDR3 sequence: CASSLSPGGQPQHF. CDR3 nucleotides: TGTGCCAGCAGTTTAAGCCCAGGGGGACAGCCCCAGCATTTT.